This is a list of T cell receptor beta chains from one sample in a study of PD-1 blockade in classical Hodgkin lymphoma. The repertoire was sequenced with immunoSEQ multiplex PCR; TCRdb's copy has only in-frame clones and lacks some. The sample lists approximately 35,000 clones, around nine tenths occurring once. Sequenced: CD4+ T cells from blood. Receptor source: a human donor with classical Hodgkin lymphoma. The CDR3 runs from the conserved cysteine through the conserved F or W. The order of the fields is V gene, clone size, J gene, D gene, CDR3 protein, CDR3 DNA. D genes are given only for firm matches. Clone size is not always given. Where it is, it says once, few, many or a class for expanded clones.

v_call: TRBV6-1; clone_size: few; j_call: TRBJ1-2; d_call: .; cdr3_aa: CASRANYGYTF; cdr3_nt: TGTGCCAGCAGGGCCAACTATGGCTACACCTTC
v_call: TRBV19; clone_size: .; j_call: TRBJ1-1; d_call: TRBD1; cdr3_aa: CASSILGQGATVRSRNTEAFF; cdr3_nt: TGTGCCAGTAGTATCCTAGGACAGGGGGCGACGGTTCGCTCGAGAAACACTGAAGCTTTCTTT
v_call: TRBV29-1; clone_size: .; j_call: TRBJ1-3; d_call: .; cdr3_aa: CSVTLGSGNTIYF; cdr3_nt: TGCAGCGTGACCTTGGGGTCGGGAAACACCATATATTTT
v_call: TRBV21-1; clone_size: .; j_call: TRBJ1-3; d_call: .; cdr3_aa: CASSKRQVLSGNTIYF; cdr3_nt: TGTGCCAGCAGCAAAAGACAGGTTCTCTCTGGAAACACCATATATTTT
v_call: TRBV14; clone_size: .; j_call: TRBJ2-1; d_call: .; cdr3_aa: CASSQAYRPGLGNNEQFF; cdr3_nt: TGTGCCAGCAGCCAAGCCTATAGACCGGGACTCGGGAACAATGAGCAGTTCTTC
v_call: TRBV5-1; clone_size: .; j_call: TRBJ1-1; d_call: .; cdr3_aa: CASSPRGGGLNTEAFF; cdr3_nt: TGCGCCAGCAGCCCGAGGGGTGGGGGCCTGAACACTGAAGCTTTCTTT
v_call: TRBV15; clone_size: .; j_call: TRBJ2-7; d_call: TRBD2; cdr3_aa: CATSRVERGYEQYF; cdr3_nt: TGTGCCACCAGCAGAGTCGAGCGGGGCTACGAGCAGTACTTC
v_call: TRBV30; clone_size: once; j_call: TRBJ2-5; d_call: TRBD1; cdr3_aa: CASQPGTALGETQYF; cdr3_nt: TGTGCCTCCCAACCCGGGACAGCCCTAGGGGAGACCCAGTACTTC
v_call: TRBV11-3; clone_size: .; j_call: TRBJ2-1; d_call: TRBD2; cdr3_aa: CASSLEGLAGDEQFF; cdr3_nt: TGTGCCAGCAGCTTAGAAGGCCTAGCGGGGGATGAGCAGTTCTTC
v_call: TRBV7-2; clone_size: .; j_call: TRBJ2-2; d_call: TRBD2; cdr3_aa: CASSWSQGSGAGELFF; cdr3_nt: TGTGCCAGCAGCTGGTCCCAGGGTAGCGGGGCCGGGGAGCTGTTTTTT
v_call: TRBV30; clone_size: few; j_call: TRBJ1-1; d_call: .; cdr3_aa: CAWTLGRGNTEAFF; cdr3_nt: TGTGCCTGGACCCTAGGTAGGGGCAACACTGAAGCTTTCTTT
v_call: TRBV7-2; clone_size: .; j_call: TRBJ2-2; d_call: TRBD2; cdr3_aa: CASSVSGRTGELFF; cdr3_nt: TGCGCCAGCAGCGTTAGCGGGAGAACCGGGGAGCTGTTTTTT
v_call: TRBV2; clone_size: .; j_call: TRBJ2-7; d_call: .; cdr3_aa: CATRFQTESSYEQYF; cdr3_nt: TGTGCCACCCGCTTCCAGACAGAATCCTCCTACGAGCAGTACTTC
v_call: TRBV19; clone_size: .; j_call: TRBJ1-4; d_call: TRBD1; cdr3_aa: CASNWDRGNEKLFF; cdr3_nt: TGTGCCAGTAATTGGGACAGGGGTAATGAAAAACTGTTTTTT
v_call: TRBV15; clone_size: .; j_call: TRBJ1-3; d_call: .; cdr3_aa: CATSRDYSSGNTIYF; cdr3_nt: TGTGCCACCAGCAGAGACTACAGCTCTGGAAACACCATATATTTT
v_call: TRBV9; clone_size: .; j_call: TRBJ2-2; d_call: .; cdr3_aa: CASSVAGGAGGTGELFF; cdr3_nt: TGTGCCAGCAGCGTAGCTGGTGGGGCAGGAGGCACCGGGGAGCTGTTTTTT